These 9 T cell receptor beta chains share one sample of origin, sequenced in a study of cytomegalovirus exposure and HLA in healthy donors. PCR was performed using 60 Vbeta and 13 Jbeta primers. Profiled with immunoSEQ multiplex PCR; TCRdb holds only in-frame clones, not every one. Of tens of thousands of clones listed, 70% to 80% are singletons. The specimen was PBMCs. Source of these receptors: a woman aged 40 to 50 in good health and CMV-seropositive.

This sequence joins TRBV19 and TRBJ1-2; 11 bases are shared with TRBD1. V was clipped by 10 bases and J by 5 bases; unmatched bases: 12. This CDR3 contains 15 residues. Germline V lookup: CDR1 LNHDA, CDR2 SQIVND (reference sequence). Here the CDR3 reads CATQATGQGEYGYTF. The CDR3 nucleotides read TGTGCCACCCAGGCGACGGGACAGGGGGAGTATGGCTACACCTTC.

This chain joins TRBV6-5 and TRBJ2-5; no clear D gene. CDR1 MNHEY and CDR2 SVGAGI come from the germline V gene. V was shortened by 6 bases and J by 5 bases, with 16 bases between the two germline ends. The CDR3 consists of 14 residues. The DNA of the CDR3 is TGTGCCAGCAGCCAATACGGCACCGGGGAGACCCAGTACTTC. Its translation: CASSQYGTGETQYF.

The gene calls are TRBV28 and TRBJ1-1, with 7 bases lining up with TRBD1. There are 14 residues in the CDR3. CDR1 MDHEN and CDR2 SYDVKM come from the germline V gene. The J segment lost 1 base and the V segment lost 8 bases, leaving 7 bases of the junction unmatched. The CDR3 here is CASDFQGENTEAFF. The CDR3 DNA is TGTGCCAGCGACTTCCAGGGGGAGAACACTGAAGCTTTCTTT. Based on the CDR3 plus reference TRBV28 and TRBJ1-1, the full variable domain is DVKVTQSSRYLVKRTGEKVFLECVQDMDHENMFWYRQDPGLGLRLIYFSYDVKMKEKGDIPEGYSVSREKKERFSLILESASTNQTSMYLCASDFQGENTEAFFGQGTRLTVV.

The J gene is TRBJ2-7, the V gene TRBV5-1; weak D call: TRBD1 (5 bases). Between the trimmed V and J ends, which lost 2 bases and 5 bases, there was a span of 11 bases. Germline V CDR1 and CDR2: SGHRS, YFSETQ. The CDR3 contains 13 residues. Here the CDR3 reads CASSFGRVDEQYF. In DNA, the CDR3 is TGCGCCAGCAGCTTCGGCAGGGTGGACGAGCAGTACTTC.

The chain employs TRBV2 and TRBJ1-3; 7 bases agree with TRBD1. J gave up 0 bases and V 7 bases, and 18 bases lay outside the gene matches. The length of the CDR3 is 19 residues. CDR1 is SNHLY, CDR2 FYNNEI, per germline. Here the CDR3 reads CASIGLGTAQLHSGNTIYF. Written as DNA, the CDR3 is TGTGCCAGCATTGGCCTTGGGACAGCCCAACTCCACTCTGGAAACACCATATATTTT.

The chain uses TRBV6-6 and TRBJ1-3; unclear D gene. Looked up from germline, CDR1 is MNHNY and CDR2 is SVGAGI (reference sequence). V was clipped by 6 bases and J by 4 bases, with 10 bases between them. The CDR3 is 13 amino acids. The CDR3 nucleotides are TGTGCCAGCAGCTCTGAGCCCGGAAACACCATATATTTT. Its protein product is CASSSEPGNTIYF.

The chain has TRBV28 and TRBJ2-7, with D perhaps matching TRBD1 (6 bases). The germline CDR1 and CDR2 sequences are MDHEN and SYDVKM. This CDR3 spans 13 amino acids. The V end lost 5 bases, the J end lost 3 bases, and 11 bases lay between the germline ends. Here the CDR3 reads CASSTGSGYEQYF. CDR3 coding DNA: TGTGCCAGCAGTACAGGGTCCGGCTACGAGCAGTACTTC.

The chain is built from TRBV7-9 and TRBJ2-7; 7 bases agree with TRBD2. This CDR3 is 14 amino acids long. The V segment lost 5 bases and the J segment 7 bases; nucleotides outside the gene matches: 11. CDR1 and CDR2 (germline): SEHNR, FQNEAQ (reference sequence). The CDR3 spells CASSRRGSGGEQYF. In nucleotides, the CDR3 is TGTGCCAGCAGCCGCCGGGGGTCCGGGGGGGAGCAGTACTTC.

The chain couples TRBV11-2 to TRBJ2-7; 8 bases align to TRBD1. The V and J ends lost 6 bases and 1 base, in that order; junction bases with no gene match: 8. Germline CDR1 and CDR2: SGHAT and FQNNGV. This CDR3 spans 15 amino acids. CDR3 loop: CASSLPRTGSYEQYF. The DNA for the CDR3 is TGTGCCAGCAGTTTACCTCGGACAGGGTCCTACGAGCAGTACTTC.